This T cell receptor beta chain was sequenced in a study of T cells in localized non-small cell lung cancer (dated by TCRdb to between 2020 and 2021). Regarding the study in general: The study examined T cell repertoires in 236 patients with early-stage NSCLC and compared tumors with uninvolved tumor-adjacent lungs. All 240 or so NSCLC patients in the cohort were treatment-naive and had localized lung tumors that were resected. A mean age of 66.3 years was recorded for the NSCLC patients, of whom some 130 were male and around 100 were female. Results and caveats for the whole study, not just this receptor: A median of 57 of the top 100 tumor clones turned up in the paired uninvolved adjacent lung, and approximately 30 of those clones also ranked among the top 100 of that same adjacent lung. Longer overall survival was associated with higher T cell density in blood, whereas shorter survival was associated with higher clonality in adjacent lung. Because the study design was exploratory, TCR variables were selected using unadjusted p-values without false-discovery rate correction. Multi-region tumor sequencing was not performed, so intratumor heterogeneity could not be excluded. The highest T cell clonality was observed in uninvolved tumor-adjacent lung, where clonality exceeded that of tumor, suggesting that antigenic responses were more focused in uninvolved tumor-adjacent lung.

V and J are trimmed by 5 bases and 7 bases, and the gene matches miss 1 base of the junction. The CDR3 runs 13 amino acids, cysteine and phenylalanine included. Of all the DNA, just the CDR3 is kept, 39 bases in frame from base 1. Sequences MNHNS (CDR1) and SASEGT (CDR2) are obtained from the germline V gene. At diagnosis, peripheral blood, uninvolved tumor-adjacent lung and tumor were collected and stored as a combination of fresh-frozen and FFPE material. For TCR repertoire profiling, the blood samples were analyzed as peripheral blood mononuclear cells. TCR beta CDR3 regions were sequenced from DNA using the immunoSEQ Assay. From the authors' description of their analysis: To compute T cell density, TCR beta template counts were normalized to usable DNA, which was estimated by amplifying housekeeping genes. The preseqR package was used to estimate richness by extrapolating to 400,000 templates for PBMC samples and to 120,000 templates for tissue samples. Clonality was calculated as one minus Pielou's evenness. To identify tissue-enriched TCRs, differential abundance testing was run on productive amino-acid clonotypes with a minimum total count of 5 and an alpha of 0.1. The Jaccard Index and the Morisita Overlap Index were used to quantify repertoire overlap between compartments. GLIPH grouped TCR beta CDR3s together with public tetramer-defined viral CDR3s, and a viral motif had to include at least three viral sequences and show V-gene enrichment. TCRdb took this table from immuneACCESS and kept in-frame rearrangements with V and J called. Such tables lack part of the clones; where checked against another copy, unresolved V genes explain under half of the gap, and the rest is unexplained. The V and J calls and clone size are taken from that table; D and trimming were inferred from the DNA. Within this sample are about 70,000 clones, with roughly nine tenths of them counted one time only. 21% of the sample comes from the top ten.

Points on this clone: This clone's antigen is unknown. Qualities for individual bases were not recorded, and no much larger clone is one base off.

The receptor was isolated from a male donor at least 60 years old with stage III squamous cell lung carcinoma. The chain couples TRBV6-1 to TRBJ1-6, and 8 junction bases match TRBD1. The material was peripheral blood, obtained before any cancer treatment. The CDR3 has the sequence CASSRDRNSPLHF. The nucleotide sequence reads TGTGCCAGCAGTAGGGACAGGAATTCACCCCTCCACTTT.